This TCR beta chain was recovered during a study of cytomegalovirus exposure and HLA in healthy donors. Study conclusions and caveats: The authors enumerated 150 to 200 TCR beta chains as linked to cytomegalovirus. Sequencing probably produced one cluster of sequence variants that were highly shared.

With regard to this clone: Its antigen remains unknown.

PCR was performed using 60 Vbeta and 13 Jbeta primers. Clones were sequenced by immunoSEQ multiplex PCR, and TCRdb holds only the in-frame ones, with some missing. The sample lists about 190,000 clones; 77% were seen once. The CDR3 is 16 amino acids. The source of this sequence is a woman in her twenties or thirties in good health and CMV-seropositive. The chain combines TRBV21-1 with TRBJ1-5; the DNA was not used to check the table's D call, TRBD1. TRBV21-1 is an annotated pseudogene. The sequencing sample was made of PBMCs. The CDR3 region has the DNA TGTGCCAGCAGCAAAGTTTCCAGGGGGTACAATCAGCCCCAGCATTTT. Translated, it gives CASSKVSRGYNQPQHF.